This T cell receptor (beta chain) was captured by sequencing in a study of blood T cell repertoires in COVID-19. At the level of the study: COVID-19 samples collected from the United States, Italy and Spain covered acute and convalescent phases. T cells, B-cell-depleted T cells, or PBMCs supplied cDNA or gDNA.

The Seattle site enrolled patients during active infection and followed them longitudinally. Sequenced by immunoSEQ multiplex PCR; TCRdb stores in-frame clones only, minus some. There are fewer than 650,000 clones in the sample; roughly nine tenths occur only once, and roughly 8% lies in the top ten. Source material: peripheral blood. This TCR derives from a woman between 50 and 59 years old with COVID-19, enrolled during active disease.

The DNA of the CDR3 is TGTGCCTGGAGTGTAGGGGGTAGTGCCGCTGAGCAGTTCTTC. It yields the protein CAWSVGGSAAEQFF. The chain uses TRBV30 and TRBJ2-1; weak D call: TRBD1 (6 bases). V lost 0 bases, J lost 9 bases, and 15 bases lay in between. The CDR3 spans 14 residues. In germline, CDR1 is GTSNPN, CDR2 SVGIG (reference sequence). Full variable domain (remainder filled in from reference TRBV30 and TRBJ2-1): SQTIHQWPATLVQPVGSPLSLECTVEGTSNPNLYWYRQAAGRGLQLLFYSVGIGQISSEVPQNLSASRPQDRQFILSSKKLLLSDSGFYLCAWSVGGSAAEQFFGPGTRLTVL.